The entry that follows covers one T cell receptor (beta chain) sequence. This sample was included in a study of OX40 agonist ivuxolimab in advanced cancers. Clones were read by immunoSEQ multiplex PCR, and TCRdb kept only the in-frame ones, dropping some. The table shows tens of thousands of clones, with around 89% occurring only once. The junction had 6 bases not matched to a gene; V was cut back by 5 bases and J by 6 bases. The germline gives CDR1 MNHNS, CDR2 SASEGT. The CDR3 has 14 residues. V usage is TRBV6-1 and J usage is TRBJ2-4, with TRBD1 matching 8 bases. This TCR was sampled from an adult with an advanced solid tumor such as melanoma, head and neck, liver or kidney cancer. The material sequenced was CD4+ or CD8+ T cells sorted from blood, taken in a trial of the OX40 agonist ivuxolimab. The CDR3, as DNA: TGTGCCAGCAGTCAGACAGGGGTTACAAACATTCAGTACTTC. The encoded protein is CASSQTGVTNIQYF.